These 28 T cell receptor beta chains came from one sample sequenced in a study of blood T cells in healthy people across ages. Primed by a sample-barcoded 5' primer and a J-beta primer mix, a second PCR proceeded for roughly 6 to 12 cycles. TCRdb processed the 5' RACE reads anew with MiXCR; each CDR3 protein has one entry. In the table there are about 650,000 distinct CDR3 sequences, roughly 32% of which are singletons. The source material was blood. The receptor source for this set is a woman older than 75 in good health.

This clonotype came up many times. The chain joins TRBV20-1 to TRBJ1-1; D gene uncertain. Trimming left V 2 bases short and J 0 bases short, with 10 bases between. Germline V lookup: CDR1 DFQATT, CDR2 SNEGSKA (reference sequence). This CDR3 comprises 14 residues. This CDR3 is CSARKTLMNTEAFF. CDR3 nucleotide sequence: TGCAGTGCTAGAAAGACACTTATGAACACTGAAGCTTTCTTT.

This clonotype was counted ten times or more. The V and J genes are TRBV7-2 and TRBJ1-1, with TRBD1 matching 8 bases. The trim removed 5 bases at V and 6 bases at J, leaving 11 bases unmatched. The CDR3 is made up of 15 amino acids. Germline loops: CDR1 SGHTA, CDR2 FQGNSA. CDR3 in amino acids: CASSHPAGGIAEAFF. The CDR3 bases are TGTGCCAGCAGCCACCCCGCAGGGGGCATCGCTGAAGCTTTCTTT.

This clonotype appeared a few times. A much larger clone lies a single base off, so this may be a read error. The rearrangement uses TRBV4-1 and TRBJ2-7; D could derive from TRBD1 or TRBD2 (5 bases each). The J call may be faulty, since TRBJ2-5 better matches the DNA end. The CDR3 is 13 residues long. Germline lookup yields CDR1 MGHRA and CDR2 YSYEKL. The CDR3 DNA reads TGCGCCAGCAGCCCGGGACCCCGGCGGACCCAGTACTTC. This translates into CASSPGPRRTQYF.

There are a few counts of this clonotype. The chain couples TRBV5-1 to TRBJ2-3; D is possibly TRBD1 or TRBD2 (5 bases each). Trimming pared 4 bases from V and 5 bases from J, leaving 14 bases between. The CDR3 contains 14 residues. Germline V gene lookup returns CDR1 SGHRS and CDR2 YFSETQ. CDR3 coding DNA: TGCGCCAGCAGCGACCAGGGAGCGGAAGATACGCAGTATTTT. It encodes CASSDQGAEDTQYF.

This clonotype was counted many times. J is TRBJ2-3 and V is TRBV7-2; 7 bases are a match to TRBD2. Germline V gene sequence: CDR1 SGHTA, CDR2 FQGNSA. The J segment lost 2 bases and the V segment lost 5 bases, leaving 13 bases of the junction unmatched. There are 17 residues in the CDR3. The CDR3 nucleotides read TGTGCCAGCAGCCCGAGAGAGTGGCGGGGGAACACAGATACGCAGTATTTT. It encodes CASSPREWRGNTDTQYF. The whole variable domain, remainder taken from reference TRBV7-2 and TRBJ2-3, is GAGVSQSPSNKVTEKGKDVELRCDPISGHTALYWYRQSLGQGLEFLIYFQGNSAPDKSGLPSDRFSAERTGGSVSTLTIQRTQQEDSAVYLCASSPREWRGNTDTQYFGPGTRLTVL.

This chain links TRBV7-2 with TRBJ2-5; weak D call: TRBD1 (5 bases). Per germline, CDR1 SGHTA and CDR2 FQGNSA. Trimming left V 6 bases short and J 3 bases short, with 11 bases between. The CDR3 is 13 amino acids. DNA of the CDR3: TGTGCCAGCAGATTATTAGGGGAAGAGACCCAGTACTTC. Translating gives CASRLLGEETQYF.

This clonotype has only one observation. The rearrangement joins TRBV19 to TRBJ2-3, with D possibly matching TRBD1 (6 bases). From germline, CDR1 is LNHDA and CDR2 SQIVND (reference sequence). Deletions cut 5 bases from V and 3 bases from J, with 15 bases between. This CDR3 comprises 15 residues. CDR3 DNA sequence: TGTGCCAGTAGTCTCACAGGGACGATTACAGATACGCAGTATTTT. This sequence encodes CASSLTGTITDTQYF.

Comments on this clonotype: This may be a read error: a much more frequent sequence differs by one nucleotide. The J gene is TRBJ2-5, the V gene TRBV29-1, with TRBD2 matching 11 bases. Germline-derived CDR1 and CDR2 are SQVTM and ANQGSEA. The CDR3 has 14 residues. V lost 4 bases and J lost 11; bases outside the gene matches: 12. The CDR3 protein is CSVVALAGGGEQYF. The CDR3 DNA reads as TGCAGCGTTGTAGCCCTAGCGGGGGGCGGTGAGCAGTACTTC.

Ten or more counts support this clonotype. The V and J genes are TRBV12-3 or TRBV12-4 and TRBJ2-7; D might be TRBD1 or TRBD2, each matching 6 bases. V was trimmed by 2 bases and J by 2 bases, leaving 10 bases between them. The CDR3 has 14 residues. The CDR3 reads CASSLQGRTYEQYF. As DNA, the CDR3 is TGTGCCAGCAGTTTACAGGGGAGGACCTACGAGCAGTACTTC.

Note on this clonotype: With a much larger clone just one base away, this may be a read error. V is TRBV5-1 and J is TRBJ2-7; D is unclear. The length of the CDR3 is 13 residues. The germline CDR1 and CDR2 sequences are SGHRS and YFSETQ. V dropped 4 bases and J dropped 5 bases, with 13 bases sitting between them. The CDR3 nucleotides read TGCGCCAGCAGCAAGGGAACGTGTGACGAGCAGTACTTC. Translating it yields CASSKGTCDEQYF.

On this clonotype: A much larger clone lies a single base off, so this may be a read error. This CDR3 reads CACGWSSSPLHF. The CDR3 DNA sequence: TGTGCCTGCGGGTGGTCGAGTTCACCCCTCCACTTT. The chain carries TRBV6-5 and TRBJ1-6; D unclear. CDR3 length equals 12 residues. V lost 11 bases to trimming and J lost 9 bases, with 14 bases between them. Germline V gene lookup returns CDR1 MNHEY and CDR2 SVGAGI.

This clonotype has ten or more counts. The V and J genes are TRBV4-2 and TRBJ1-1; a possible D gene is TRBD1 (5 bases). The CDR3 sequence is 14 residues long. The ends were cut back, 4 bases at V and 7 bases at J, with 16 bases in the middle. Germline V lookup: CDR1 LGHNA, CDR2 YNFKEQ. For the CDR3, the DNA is TGTGCCAGCAGCCCGACGGGGGGGAGGGATGAAGCTTTCTTT. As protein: CASSPTGGRDEAFF.

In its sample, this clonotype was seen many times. In DNA, the CDR3 is TGTGCCAGCAGCTTAGGGGGCGCGAACTACAATGAGCAGTTCTTC. Residues: CASSLGGANYNEQFF. The chain combines TRBV7-2 with TRBJ2-1, with D tentatively TRBD1 (5 bases). The CDR3 sequence is 15 residues long. The V end lost 1 base, the J end lost 3 bases, and 10 bases lay between the germline ends. Germline CDR1 is SGHTA and CDR2 is FQGNSA. The variable domain in full, completed from reference TRBV7-2 and TRBJ2-1, reads GAGVSQSPSNKVTEKGKDVELRCDPISGHTALYWYRQSLGQGLEFLIYFQGNSAPDKSGLPSDRFSAERTGGSVSTLTIQRTQQEDSAVYLCASSLGGANYNEQFFGPGTRLTVL.

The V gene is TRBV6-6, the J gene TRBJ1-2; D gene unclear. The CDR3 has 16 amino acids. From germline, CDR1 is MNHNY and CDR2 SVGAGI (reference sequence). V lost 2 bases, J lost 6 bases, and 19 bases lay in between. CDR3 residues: CASSYKAKGTVDGYTF. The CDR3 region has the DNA TGTGCCAGCAGTTACAAAGCGAAGGGAACAGTGGATGGCTACACCTTC.

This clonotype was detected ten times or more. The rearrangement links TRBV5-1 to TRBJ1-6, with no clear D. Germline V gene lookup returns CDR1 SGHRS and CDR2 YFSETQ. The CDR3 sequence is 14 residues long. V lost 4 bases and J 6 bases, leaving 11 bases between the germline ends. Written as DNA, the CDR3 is TGCGCCAGCAGCCAAACTGCAGTTAATTCACCCCTCCACTTT. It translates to CASSQTAVNSPLHF.

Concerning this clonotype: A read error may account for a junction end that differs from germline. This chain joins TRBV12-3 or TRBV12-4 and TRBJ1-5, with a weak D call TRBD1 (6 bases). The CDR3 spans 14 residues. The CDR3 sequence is CASSPTGYEQPRHF. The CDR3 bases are TGTGCCAGCAGCCCGACAGGATATGAGCAGCCCCGGCATTTT.

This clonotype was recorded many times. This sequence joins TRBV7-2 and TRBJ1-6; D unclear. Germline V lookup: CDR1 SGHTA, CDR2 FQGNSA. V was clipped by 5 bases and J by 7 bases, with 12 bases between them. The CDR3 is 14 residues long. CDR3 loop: CASSRFLENSPLHF. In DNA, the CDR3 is TGTGCCAGCAGCCGGTTCCTGGAGAATTCACCCCTCCACTTT.

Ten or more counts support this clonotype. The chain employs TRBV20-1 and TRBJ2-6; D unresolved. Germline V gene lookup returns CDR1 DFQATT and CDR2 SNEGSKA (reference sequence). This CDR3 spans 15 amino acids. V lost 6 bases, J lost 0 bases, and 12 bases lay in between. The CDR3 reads CSAPTWDSGANVLTF. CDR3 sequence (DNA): TGCAGTGCCCCGACCTGGGACTCTGGGGCCAACGTCCTGACTTTC.

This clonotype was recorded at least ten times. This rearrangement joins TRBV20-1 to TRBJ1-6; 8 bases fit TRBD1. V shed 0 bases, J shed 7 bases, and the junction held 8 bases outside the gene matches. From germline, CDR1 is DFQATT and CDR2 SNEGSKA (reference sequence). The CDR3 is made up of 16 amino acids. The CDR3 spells CSARDFGGQANSPLHF. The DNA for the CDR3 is TGCAGTGCTAGAGATTTTGGGGGACAGGCGAATTCACCCCTCCACTTT.

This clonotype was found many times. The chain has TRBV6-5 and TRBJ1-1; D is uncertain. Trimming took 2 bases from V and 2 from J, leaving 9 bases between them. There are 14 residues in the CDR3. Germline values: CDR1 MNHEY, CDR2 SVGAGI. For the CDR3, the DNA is TGTGCCAGCAGTTACCGGGCAGCAAACACTGAAGCTTTCTTT. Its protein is CASSYRAANTEAFF.

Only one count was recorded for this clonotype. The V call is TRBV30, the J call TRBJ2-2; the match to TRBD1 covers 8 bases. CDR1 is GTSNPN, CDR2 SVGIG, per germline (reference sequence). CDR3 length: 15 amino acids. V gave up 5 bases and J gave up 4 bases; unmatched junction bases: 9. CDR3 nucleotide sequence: TGTGCCTGGGGCCCAGGGGGCTTGAGCACCGGGGAGCTGTTTTTT. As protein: CAWGPGGLSTGELFF.

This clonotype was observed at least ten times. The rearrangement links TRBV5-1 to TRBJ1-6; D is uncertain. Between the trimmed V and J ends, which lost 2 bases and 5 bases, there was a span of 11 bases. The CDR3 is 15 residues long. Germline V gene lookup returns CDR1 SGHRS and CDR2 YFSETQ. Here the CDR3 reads CASSLAGFDNSPLHF. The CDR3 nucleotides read TGCGCCAGCAGCTTAGCCGGTTTTGATAATTCACCCCTCCACTTT.

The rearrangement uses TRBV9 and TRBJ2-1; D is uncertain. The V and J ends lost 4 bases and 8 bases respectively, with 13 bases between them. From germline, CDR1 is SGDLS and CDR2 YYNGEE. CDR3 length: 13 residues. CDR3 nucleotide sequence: TGTGCCAGCAGCTTGGACGGTCTCTATGAGCAGTTCTTC. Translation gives CASSLDGLYEQFF.

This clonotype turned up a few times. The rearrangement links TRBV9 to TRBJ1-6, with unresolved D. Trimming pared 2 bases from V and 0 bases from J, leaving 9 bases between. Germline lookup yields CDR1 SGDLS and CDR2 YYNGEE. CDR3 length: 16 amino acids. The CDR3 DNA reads TGTGCCAGCAGCGTTAAAGGCAACTCCTATAATTCACCCCTCCACTTT. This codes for CASSVKGNSYNSPLHF.

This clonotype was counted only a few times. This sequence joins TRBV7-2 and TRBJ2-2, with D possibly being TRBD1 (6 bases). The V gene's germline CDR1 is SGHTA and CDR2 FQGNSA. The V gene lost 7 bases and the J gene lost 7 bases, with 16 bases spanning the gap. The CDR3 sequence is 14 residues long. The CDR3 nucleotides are TGTGCCAGCATCCCCGGGGCAGGGGTCGGGGAGCTGTTTTTT. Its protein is CASIPGAGVGELFF.

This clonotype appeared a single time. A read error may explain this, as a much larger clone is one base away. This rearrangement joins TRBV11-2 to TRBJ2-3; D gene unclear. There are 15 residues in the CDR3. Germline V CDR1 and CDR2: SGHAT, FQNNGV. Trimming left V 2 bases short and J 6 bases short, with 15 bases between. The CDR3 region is CASSLPSPGWDTQYF. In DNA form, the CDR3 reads TGTGCCAGCAGCTTACCGTCCCCTGGGTGGGATACGCAGTATTTT.

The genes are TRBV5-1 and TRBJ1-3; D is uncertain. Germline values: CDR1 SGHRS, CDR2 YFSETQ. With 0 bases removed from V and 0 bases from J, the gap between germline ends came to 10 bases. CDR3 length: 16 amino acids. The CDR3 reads CASSLAGSNSGNTIYF. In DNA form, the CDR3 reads TGCGCCAGCAGCTTGGCCGGTAGCAACTCTGGAAACACCATATATTTT.

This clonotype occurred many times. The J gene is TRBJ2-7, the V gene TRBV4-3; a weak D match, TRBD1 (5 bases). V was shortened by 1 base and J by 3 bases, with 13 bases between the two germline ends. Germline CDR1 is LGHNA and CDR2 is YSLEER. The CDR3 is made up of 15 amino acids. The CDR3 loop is CASSQGAGSFYEQYF. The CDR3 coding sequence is TGCGCCAGCAGCCAAGGGGCAGGGTCATTCTACGAGCAGTACTTC.